These 3 T cell receptor beta chains came from one sample sequenced in a study of OX40 agonist ivuxolimab in advanced cancers. The assay was immunoSEQ multiplex PCR, and TCRdb's table has in-frame clones only and misses some. The profile shows about 26,000 clones, about 90% of them singletons. Sample: CD4+ or CD8+ T cells sorted from blood, taken in a trial of the OX40 agonist ivuxolimab. The receptors originated from an adult with an advanced solid tumor such as melanoma, head and neck, liver or kidney cancer.

This sequence joins TRBV19 and TRBJ1-5; possibly TRBD1 for D (5 bases). V was trimmed by 6 bases and J by 0 bases, leaving 12 bases between them. Per germline, CDR1 LNHDA and CDR2 SQIVND (reference sequence). CDR3 length equals 15 residues. The CDR3 sequence: CASSHQGNSNQPQHF. In nucleotides, the CDR3 is TGTGCCAGTAGCCATCAGGGAAATAGCAATCAGCCCCAGCATTTT. Together with reference TRBV19 and TRBJ1-5, the CDR3 gives the full variable domain: DGGITQSPKYLFRKEGQNVTLSCEQNLNHDAMYWYRQDPGQGLRLIYYSQIVNDFQKGDIAEGYSVSREKKESFPLTVTSAQKNPTAFYLCASSHQGNSNQPQHFGDGTRLSIL.

The V and J genes are TRBV11-2 and TRBJ1-4; TRBD1 matches 10 bases. CDR3 length: 18 amino acids. The ends lost 5 bases at V and 7 bases at J; junction bases unmatched: 16. CDR1 SGHAT and CDR2 FQNNGV come from the germline V gene. The CDR3 sequence: CASSAWDRGSPSGEKLFF. The CDR3, as DNA: TGTGCCAGCAGCGCCTGGGACAGGGGTTCACCTTCGGGTGAAAAACTGTTTTTT.

The chain has TRBV4-2 and TRBJ1-6; 7 bases are a match to TRBD1. The CDR3 runs 17 residues. J lost 7 bases, V lost 4 bases, and 13 bases had no gene match. Looked up from germline, CDR1 is LGHNA and CDR2 is YNFKEQ. CDR3 region: CASSPRQGRLLNSPLHF. CDR3 in DNA: TGTGCCAGCAGCCCCAGACAGGGCCGACTTCTGAATTCACCCCTCCACTTT.